Each of the 32 T cell receptor delta chains below was sequenced from the same sample in a study of Vδ1+ human thymocytes (dated by TCRdb to the late 2010s). The investigation overall reported the following: Thymic TRG and TRD repertoires appeared highly polyclonal with Gaussian CDR3 length distributions, unlike oligoclonal peripheral blood repertoires.

Sequencing was carried out with an Illumina MiSeq. RNA was isolated using the RNeasy mini kit, and reverse transcription was performed with Superscript III. Multiplex PCR was used to generate CDR3 amplicons, with pooled V-gene forward primers and a constant-region reverse primer carrying Illumina adaptor overhangs. TCRdb processed the public reads again with the CATT caller, after which rows with matching DNA were combined. This sample is represented by under 85,000 delta-chain clones; approximately 30% of them were singletons. Roughly 0.26% of the sample rests with the top ten. Antigen specificity for these receptors is unknown. Sequencing was done on a sample of Vdelta1+ gamma-delta thymocytes from the thymus. The intended sense of this specimen's cell subset or site label: FACS-sorted CD3+ TCRalphabeta- TCRVdelta1+ TCRVdelta2- thymocytes. The receptors originated from a boy less than two years old who had congenital heart surgery.

The V and J genes are TRDV1 and TRDJ1; 9 bases map to TRDD3. V dropped 4 bases and J dropped 0; count of bases not matched to a gene: 21. The germline CDR1 and CDR2 sequences are TSWWSYY and QGS. There are 21 residues in the CDR3. CDR3 coding DNA: TGTGCTCTTGGGGCCTCCAGGCCCTGGTACTGGGGGACGAACCACACCGATAAACTCATCTTT. This translates into CALGASRPWYWGTNHTDKLIF.

This chain connects TRDV1 to TRDJ1; D is ambiguous. CDR3 length: 17 residues. In germline, CDR1 is TSWWSYY, CDR2 QGS. With 5 bases removed from V and 3 bases from J, the gap between germline ends came to 22 bases. This chain's CDR3 is CALGNPRHYAMADKLIF. DNA for the CDR3: TGTGCTCTTGGGAACCCGCGCCATTACGCGATGGCCGATAAACTCATCTTT.

The V call is TRDV1, the J call TRDJ1, with 10 bases matching TRDD3. The CDR3 has 20 residues. Germline assignment: CDR1 TSWWSYY and CDR2 QGS. Germline trimming cut 1 base from V and 0 bases from J; bases unmatched to any gene: 14. The CDR3 region is CALGEPRRFTGGSYTDKLIF. For the CDR3, the DNA is TGTGCTCTTGGGGAACCTAGGAGGTTTACTGGGGGATCGTACACCGATAAACTCATCTTT.

V gene TRDV1 combines with J gene TRDJ1, with no clear D. Germline assignment: CDR1 TSWWSYY and CDR2 QGS. The CDR3 totals 19 residues. V gave up 1 base and J gave up 1 base, with 22 bases separating them. This CDR3 is CALGEHPTTRTSGTDKLIF. The CDR3 DNA reads TGTGCTCTTGGGGAACACCCAACTACTCGTACCTCAGGCACCGATAAACTCATCTTT.

The chain couples TRDV1 to TRDJ1, with 7 bases identical to TRDD2. Losses at the gene ends were 3 bases for V and 3 bases for J; bases not matched to a gene: 13. Germline V lookup: CDR1 TSWWSYY, CDR2 QGS. The CDR3 has 17 residues. The DNA of the CDR3 is TGTGCTCTTGGGGATTATTCCTACCCGCGTCCCGCCGATAAACTCATCTTT. Its translation is CALGDYSYPRPADKLIF.

In its sample, this clone was seen a few times. The chain has TRDV1 and TRDJ1; the match to TRDD3 covers 10 bases. This CDR3 comprises 19 residues. With V trimmed by 3 bases and J by 4 bases, 17 bases remained unmatched. Germline CDR1 TSWWSYY, CDR2 QGS. CDR3: CALGESPSWGIKKDDKLIF. DNA of the CDR3: TGTGCTCTTGGGGAGAGTCCCAGCTGGGGGATAAAAAAGGACGATAAACTCATCTTT.

This clone showed up just a few times. The chain couples TRDV1 to TRDJ1; D is ambiguous. Germline lookup yields CDR1 TSWWSYY and CDR2 QGS. This CDR3 spans 17 amino acids. The V gene lost 2 bases and the J gene lost 0 bases, with 16 bases spanning the gap. The CDR3 DNA is TGTGCTCTTGGGGAAATCCACATACTGAAGGACACCGATAAACTCATCTTT. Amino acid sequence: CALGEIHILKDTDKLIF.

The chain joins TRDV1 to TRDJ1, with 13 bases that match TRDD3. Germline V gene sequence: CDR1 TSWWSYY, CDR2 QGS. The length of the CDR3 is 16 residues. Trimming at V came to 0 bases and at J to 7 bases, leaving 5 bases not matched to a gene. CDR3 nucleotide sequence: TGTGCTCTTGGGGAACTGGAGACTGGGGGATACGGTAAACTCATCTTT. Its translation: CALGELETGGYGKLIF.

The V call is TRDV2, the J call TRDJ1; D is possibly TRDD3 (6 bases). Trimming stripped 4 bases from V and 0 bases from J, with 26 bases between. Per germline, CDR1 GEAIGNYY and CDR2 EKD. This CDR3 contains 19 residues. The CDR3 is CACDPEGELRGPNTDKLIF. The DNA for the CDR3 is TGTGCCTGTGATCCGGAGGGGGAGCTACGGGGGCCCAACACCGATAAACTCATCTTT.

This clone occurred a few times. This sequence joins TRDV1 and TRDJ1, with 7 bases lining up with TRDD3. There are 21 residues in the CDR3. Germline V CDR1 and CDR2: TSWWSYY, QGS. Trimming took 2 bases from V and 0 from J; bases not matched to a gene: 21. The CDR3 nucleotides read TGTGCTCTTGGGGAATTTGATATCCACGCATACTGGGGACCGTACACCGATAAACTCATCTTT. Translation: CALGEFDIHAYWGPYTDKLIF.

V usage is TRDV1 and J usage is TRDJ1, with 10 bases aligning to TRDD3. Germline CDR1 is TSWWSYY and CDR2 is QGS. The length of the CDR3 is 19 residues. Trimming at V came to 5 bases and at J to 6 bases, leaving 21 bases not matched to a gene. CDR3 sequence reads: CALGNPLPLGDLMVNKLIF. The CDR3 DNA is TGTGCTCTTGGGAACCCTCTTCCACTGGGGGATTTAATGGTCAATAAACTCATCTTT.

There are a few counts of this clone. V and J are TRDV1 and TRDJ1; 9 bases line up with TRDD3. CDR1 is TSWWSYY, CDR2 QGS, per germline. The CDR3 runs to 20 residues. J was trimmed by 3 bases and V by 4 bases; bases with no gene match: 21. DNA for the CDR3: TGTGCTCTTGGGGGACTATGCCCCTACGTAATGGGGGATAAGGCCGATAAACTCATCTTT. Amino acids: CALGGLCPYVMGDKADKLIF.

The chain has TRDV1 and TRDJ1, with a tentative D call TRDD3 (5 bases). The CDR3 length is 17 residues. Germline assignment: CDR1 TSWWSYY and CDR2 QGS. With 4 bases removed from V and 1 base from J, the gap between germline ends came to 19 bases. The CDR3 sequence: CALGASRVLDFTDKLIF. As DNA, the CDR3 is TGTGCTCTTGGGGCGTCCCGCGTACTGGACTTCACCGATAAACTCATCTTT.

The J gene is TRDJ1, the V gene TRDV1; the match to TRDD3 covers 10 bases. The ends lost 8 bases at V and 2 bases at J; junction bases unmatched: 35. The CDR3 contains 24 residues. Per germline, CDR1 TSWWSYY and CDR2 QGS. The CDR3 DNA reads as TGTGCTCTTCCAATAGAACAAGGGCTAGAGATTTCCGATCGGGGGATACGGATTACCGATAAACTCATCTTT. Translating gives CALPIEQGLEISDRGIRITDKLIF.

The table lists this clone with a few counts. The V gene is TRDV1, the J gene TRDJ1; TRDD3 is a possible D gene (6 bases). The CDR3 has 23 residues. The germline V gene encodes CDR1 TSWWSYY and CDR2 QGS. Trimming stripped 3 bases from V and 0 bases from J, with 35 bases between. In DNA form, the CDR3 reads TGTGCTCTTGGGGACTTTCCTCGGGGGGAAGATGGGGGTCACCAACTCTACACCGATAAACTCATCTTT. Translating gives CALGDFPRGEDGGHQLYTDKLIF.

The rearrangement joins TRDV1 to TRDJ1, with 9 bases matching TRDD2. J gave up 0 bases and V 1 base, and 21 bases lay outside the gene matches. Germline CDR1 TSWWSYY, CDR2 QGS. This CDR3 spans 22 amino acids. CDR3 sequence: CALGEPPAFLPALGSDTDKLIF. CDR3 bases: TGTGCTCTTGGGGAACCCCCCGCCTTCCTACCGGCCCTGGGGTCGGACACCGATAAACTCATCTTT.

To note about this clone: A much larger clone is a single base away; this may be a read error. The rearrangement joins TRDV2 to TRDJ1, with D perhaps matching TRDD3 (6 bases). This CDR3 has 15 residues. V shed 0 bases and J shed 11 bases, with 21 bases lying between them. Germline V lookup: CDR1 GEAIGNYY, CDR2 EKD. The CDR3 loop is CACDTSEGYEGNLIF. CDR3 sequence (DNA): TGTGCCTGTGACACCAGTGAGGGATATGAGGGTAACCTCATCTTT.

V is TRDV1 and J is TRDJ1; 11 positions match TRDD3. CDR3 size: 19 residues. With V trimmed by 3 bases and J by 0 bases, 12 bases remained unmatched. The germline gives CDR1 TSWWSYY, CDR2 QGS. The CDR3 region has the DNA TGTGCTCTTGGGGAGCCCCTCCTTCCTGGGGGATACAACACCGATAAACTCATCTTT. As protein: CALGEPLLPGGYNTDKLIF.

A few counts support this clone. This rearrangement joins TRDV1 to TRDJ1, with TRDD3 matching 9 bases. The length of the CDR3 is 21 residues. Per germline, CDR1 TSWWSYY and CDR2 QGS. J lost 0 bases, V lost 0 bases, and 17 bases had no gene match. This CDR3 is CALGELHLRTGGLAYTDKLIF. Written as DNA, the CDR3 is TGTGCTCTTGGGGAACTTCATCTACGAACTGGGGGACTCGCGTACACCGATAAACTCATCTTT.

This chain links TRDV1 with TRDJ1; 9 bases are a match to TRDD3. The length of the CDR3 is 20 residues. The J segment lost 0 bases and the V segment lost 0 bases, leaving 14 bases of the junction unmatched. The germline V gene has CDR1 TSWWSYY and CDR2 QGS. As DNA, the CDR3 is TGTGCTCTTGGGGAACTAACTTGGGGGATAAGCTCGGGGTACACCGATAAACTCATCTTT. Encoded protein: CALGELTWGISSGYTDKLIF.

This sequence joins TRDV1 and TRDJ1, with 9 bases aligning to TRDD3. This CDR3 region has 20 residues. Germline CDR1 TSWWSYY, CDR2 QGS. Trimming cost V 4 bases and J 1 base; bases outside gene matches: 19. CDR3 amino acids: CALGVYPRKGLGDITDKLIF. CDR3 nucleotide sequence: TGTGCTCTTGGGGTCTATCCTCGGAAGGGGTTGGGGGATATCACCGATAAACTCATCTTT.

In regard to this clone: Germline and junction disagree at one end, which may indicate a read error. This chain uses TRDV2 with TRDJ1; the D gene could be TRDD2 or TRDD3 (6 bases each). In germline, CDR1 is GEAIGNYY, CDR2 EKD. The CDR3 has 19 residues. The CDR3 DNA is TGTGCCTCTTACTTGGGTGATCCGCTGGGGCAACCTTCCACCGCTAAACTCATCTTT. Its translation: CASYLGDPLGQPSTAKLIF.

The rearrangement joins TRDV1 to TRDJ1, with 12 bases matching TRDD3. The V segment lost 2 bases and the J segment 11 bases; nucleotides outside the gene matches: 30. In germline, CDR1 is TSWWSYY, CDR2 QGS. The CDR3 spans 22 residues. The DNA for the CDR3 is TGTGCTCTTGGGGAAGGGCCGTTCGCGGCCCACCATGTAGTACTGGGGGATACAGGTCTCATCTTT. Its translation is CALGEGPFAAHHVVLGDTGLIF.

The chain carries TRDV1 and TRDJ1; perhaps TRDD3 as D (7 bases). CDR1 and CDR2 (germline): TSWWSYY, QGS. This CDR3 comprises 20 residues. The V gene lost 2 bases and the J gene lost 7 bases, with 32 bases spanning the gap. For the CDR3, the DNA is TGTGCTCTTGGGGAATCTTTCCCCGGCCTTCCCCCTCGTACTGGGGTTAAACTCATCTTT. This sequence encodes CALGESFPGLPPRTGVKLIF.

On this clone: A single base separates this from a much larger clone, so it may be a read error. The rearrangement links TRDV2 to TRDJ2, with TRDD3 as a possible D gene (6 bases). CDR1 GEAIGNYY and CDR2 EKD come from the germline V gene. The CDR3 is 19 amino acids. Trimming stripped 1 base from V and 0 bases from J, with 20 bases between. In DNA form, the CDR3 reads TGTGCCTGTGACACTTCTAGGACACTGGGACCCGCTTTGACAGCACAACTCTTCTTT. It translates to CACDTSRTLGPALTAQLFF.

This clone was recorded a few times. V usage is TRDV1 and J usage is TRDJ1; TRDD3 agrees at 12 bases. The V gene end was trimmed by 2 bases and the J gene end by 1 base; junction bases not matched to a gene: 23. Germline CDR1 and CDR2: TSWWSYY and QGS. This CDR3 spans 23 amino acids. In nucleotides, the CDR3 is TGTGCTCTTGGGGAATCGATCCCCACAAGGACTGGGGGATACAGCCCAGTCACCGATAAACTCATCTTT. This codes for CALGESIPTRTGGYSPVTDKLIF.

This chain joins TRDV1 and TRDJ1; D unresolved. There are 15 residues in the CDR3. Between the trimmed V and J ends, which lost 6 bases and 0 bases, there was a span of 14 bases. Germline V gene lookup returns CDR1 TSWWSYY and CDR2 QGS. CDR3 protein: CALGHGPGYTDKLIF. CDR3 coding DNA: TGTGCTCTTGGCCATGGTCCGGGGTACACCGATAAACTCATCTTT.

On this clone: The sample has other DNA sequences that encode this CDR3 too. The V and J genes are TRDV1 and TRDJ1; 10 bases align to TRDD3. Trimming cost V 1 base and J 1 base; bases outside gene matches: 21. The CDR3 covers 22 residues. The germline CDR1 and CDR2 sequences are TSWWSYY and QGS. CDR3 DNA sequence: TGTGCTCTTGGGGAACGCAATTCTTCCTACCCCGTACTGGGGGATTTCACCGATAAACTCATCTTT. It translates to CALGERNSSYPVLGDFTDKLIF.

The chain carries TRDV1 and TRDJ1; possibly TRDD3 for D (6 bases). CDR1 TSWWSYY and CDR2 QGS come from the germline V gene. Trimming pared 4 bases from V and 2 bases from J, leaving 20 bases between. The CDR3 totals 17 residues. CDR3 protein: CALGVPPAWGRTDKLIF. The DNA for the CDR3 is TGTGCTCTTGGGGTCCCCCCGGCTTGGGGGCGGACCGATAAACTCATCTTT.

V and J are TRDV1 and TRDJ1; 11 bases fit TRDD3. CDR1 and CDR2 from the germline V gene are TSWWSYY and QGS. With V trimmed by 4 bases and J by 0 bases, 25 bases remained unmatched. This CDR3 has 23 amino acids. CDR3 sequence reads: CALGAHLSYWGIKRWVYTDKLIF. DNA for the CDR3: TGTGCTCTTGGGGCCCACCTCTCCTACTGGGGGATAAAGAGGTGGGTGTACACCGATAAACTCATCTTT.

The chain is built from TRDV1 and TRDJ1; 9 bases fit TRDD3. The CDR3 spans 23 residues. The germline V gene has CDR1 TSWWSYY and CDR2 QGS. Trimming took 0 bases from V and 1 from J; bases not matched to a gene: 24. The CDR3 bases are TGTGCTCTTGGGGAACTAAGACCCTACCGGTTGCTTACTGGGGGAGAGATCACCGATAAACTCATCTTT. Translated: CALGELRPYRLLTGGEITDKLIF.

A few counts support this clone. This chain uses TRDV1 with TRDJ1; TRDD2 agrees at 7 bases. Germline V lookup: CDR1 TSWWSYY, CDR2 QGS. CDR3 length equals 18 residues. J lost 0 bases, V lost 0 bases, and 10 bases had no gene match. Here the CDR3 DNA reads TGTGCTCTTGGGGAACTCTTCCTAAACACCTGGTACACCGATAAACTCATCTTT. It yields the protein CALGELFLNTWYTDKLIF.